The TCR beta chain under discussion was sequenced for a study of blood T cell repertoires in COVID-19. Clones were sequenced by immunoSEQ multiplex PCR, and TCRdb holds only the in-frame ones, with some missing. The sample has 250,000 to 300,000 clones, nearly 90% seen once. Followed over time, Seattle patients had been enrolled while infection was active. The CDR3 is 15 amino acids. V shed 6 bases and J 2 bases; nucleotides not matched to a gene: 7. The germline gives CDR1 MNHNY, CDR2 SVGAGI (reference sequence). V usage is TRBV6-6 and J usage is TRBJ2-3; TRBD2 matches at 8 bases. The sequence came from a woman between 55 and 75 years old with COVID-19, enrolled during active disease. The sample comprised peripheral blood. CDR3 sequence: CASSSTSGYTDTQYF. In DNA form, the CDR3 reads TGTGCCAGCAGCTCTACTAGCGGATACACAGATACGCAGTATTTT.